The present entry profiles one T cell receptor (beta chain) with its context. Its binding antigen is unknown. Per-base quality was not reported, and no clone a single base away is much larger than it. CDR1 and CDR2, looked up from the germline V gene, are SNHLY and FYNNEI. The CDR3 runs 14 amino acids, cysteine and phenylalanine included. Only the CDR3 DNA is retained, 42 bases long and in frame from the first base. Trimming costs V 6 bases and J 4 bases, and their ends lie 13 bases apart. These data belong to a study of blood T cell repertoires in COVID-19 (dated by TCRdb to about 2020). With respect to the entire study: Collaborator samples came from the United States, Italy and Spain and covered acute and convalescent phases of COVID-19. The material from the prospective study consisted of cDNA or gDNA derived from T cells, B-cell-depleted T cells, or PBMCs. Deeply sampled blood TCRbeta repertoires from subjects exposed to, actively infected with, or recovered from COVID-19 were included in the dataset. The repertoires were made available in a free public database intended to serve as a resource for research on the immune response to SARS-CoV-2. Samples were obtained from the ongoing ImmuneRACE study (first 160 participants) and from 1,254 subjects provided by 6 global collaborators. The sample metadata nearly always contained a de-identified subject ID, COVID-19 status, age in years and sex. Where HLA class I and class II types were available, the types were taken from metadata supplied by the sample provider, not from assay-based typing.

One collaborating source in Seattle enrolled patients while the patients were actively infected and followed the patients over time throughout the course of disease. The collaborating institutions used their own protocols to collect whole blood in K2EDTA tubes. For TCRbeta analysis, collaborator samples were shipped as frozen whole blood, as isolated PBMCs, or as DNA extracted from either sample type. The immunoSEQ Assay, a bias-controlled multiplex PCR, was used to amplify TCRbeta CDR3 regions from genomic DNA. The authors processed their data as follows. The number of nucleated cells in each sample was estimated from the amplification of reference gene primers within the assay. To quantify the absolute abundance of each unique TCRbeta CDR3 rearrangement, sequence reads were collapsed and filtered. For each sample, productive Simpson clonality was calculated by taking the square root of Simpson's diversity index across productive rearrangements. TCRdb carries this immuneACCESS record with in-frame sequences only. Its versions omit some clonotypes, under half of them owing to an unresolved V gene in the studies checked, with the rest unexplained. Clone size and V and J calls were adopted from that table, with D and trimming inferred from the DNA. The sample table records 300,000 to 350,000 clones; roughly 87% of these occur just once. The top ten clonotypes cover roughly 4% of the sample.

Points the paper makes about the study in general: How much clinical and demographic metadata was included differed by source and by participant, and the metadata was provided uncurated.

This sequence originates from an older woman with COVID-19, enrolled during active disease. The chain is assembled from TRBV2 and TRBJ1-3; a weak D assignment points to TRBD1 (6 bases agree). Input material: peripheral blood. CDR3 reads: CASRGAGAGNTIYF. In nucleotide form, the sequence is TGTGCCAGCAGGGGCGCAGGGGCCGGAAACACCATATATTTT.